A single sample gave rise to the 14 T cell receptor beta chains below, sequenced in a study of T cells in Graves' hyperthyroidism and ophthalmopathy. Amplification of TCR beta CDR3 regions was performed using RNA transcripts as template. The HTBI primer set served for first-round RT-PCR of the TCR CDR3. One entry per CDR3 protein, called by TCRdb with MiXCR from the multiplex PCR reads. This table has some 500,000 distinct CDR3 sequences, around 15% appearing once. The sample consisted of blood. Receptor source: a woman aged 25 to 39 with Graves' ophthalmopathy.

Many counts were recorded for this clonotype. This chain uses TRBV5-1 with TRBJ2-3; TRBD2 aligns across 13 bases. In germline, CDR1 is SGHRS, CDR2 YFSETQ. The CDR3 is made up of 16 amino acids. The trim removed 3 bases at V and 2 bases at J, leaving 3 bases unmatched. CDR3 coding DNA: TGCGCCAGCAGCTCGGGACTAGCGGGATACACAGATACGCAGTATTTT. Its protein product is CASSSGLAGYTDTQYF.

This clonotype was found many times. V gene TRBV20-1 combines with J gene TRBJ2-1; D is possibly TRBD2 (5 bases). V was shortened by 6 bases and J by 0 bases, with 15 bases between the two germline ends. The CDR3 loop spans 15 amino acids. The germline CDR1 and CDR2 sequences are DFQATT and SNEGSKA (reference sequence). In nucleotides, the CDR3 is TGCAGTGCCGAGGGCCGGAGAAGCTCCTACAATGAGCAGTTCTTC. Translating it yields CSAEGRRSSYNEQFF.

On this clonotype: This sequence may be a read error, since a much larger clone differs from it by one base. A read error is likely, as this CDR3 ends without the conserved phenylalanine or tryptophan. The chain couples TRBV5-1 to TRBJ1-1; D uncertain. CDR1 is SGHRS and CDR2 is YFSETQ in the germline V gene. This CDR3 contains 11 residues. The DNA of the CDR3 is TGCGCCAGCAGCTTAAACAGTGAAGCTTTCCTT. Translated: CASSLNSEAFL.

The V gene is TRBV5-6, the J gene TRBJ2-5; no clear D gene. The germline V and J ends were trimmed by 4 bases and 2 bases, with 3 bases remaining between them. The CDR3 has 11 amino acids. CDR1 and CDR2 (germline): SGHDT, YYEEEE. The CDR3 bases are TGTGCCAGCAGCATGCAAGAGACCCAGTACTTC. Translation: CASSMQETQYF.

The rearrangement links TRBV7-2 to TRBJ1-6; 9 bases fit TRBD1. Unmatched junction bases numbered 5, after V lost 4 bases and J lost 13 bases. The germline gives CDR1 SGHTA, CDR2 FQGNSA. The CDR3 totals 13 residues. CDR3 nucleotide sequence: TGTGCCAGCAGCTCCCCGACAGGGGGGCCCCTCCACTTT. Its protein is CASSSPTGGPLHF.

The DNA for the CDR3 is TGTGCCAGCAGCAGCCCTAGCGGGAGCACAGATACGCAGCATTTT. Translating gives CASSSPSGSTDTQHF. This chain links TRBV7-9 with TRBJ2-3; no clear D. The J call is doubtful: the DNA matches TRBJ1-5 better. The CDR3 is 15 amino acids. CDR1 is SEHNR, CDR2 FQNEAQ, per germline (reference sequence).

This clonotype was seen at least ten times. V is TRBV28 and J is TRBJ1-5, with D possibly TRBD1 on 5 matching bases. CDR3 length: 15 amino acids. Looked up from germline, CDR1 is MDHEN and CDR2 is SYDVKM. Trimming removed 3 bases from V and 1 base from J, with 10 bases in between. The CDR3 is CASSFPGGSNQPQHF. In DNA form, the CDR3 reads TGTGCCAGCAGTTTCCCCGGGGGAAGCAATCAGCCCCAGCATTTT. Full variable domain (missing parts from reference TRBV28 and TRBJ1-5): DVKVTQSSRYLVKRTGEKVFLECVQDMDHENMFWYRQDPGLGLRLIYFSYDVKMKEKGDIPEGYSVSREKKERFSLILESASTNQTSMYLCASSFPGGSNQPQHFGDGTRLSIL.

This clonotype came up a few times. This chain connects TRBV10-3 to TRBJ2-1; D assignment may be TRBD1 or TRBD2 (5 bases each). The CDR3 has 16 amino acids. In germline, CDR1 is ENHRY, CDR2 SYGVKD. The ends were cut back, 3 bases at V and 9 bases at J, with 21 bases in the middle. In DNA form, the CDR3 reads TGTGCCATCAGTGACGAGCCGGGACCGGAACTTGGTGAGCAGTTCTTC. Translated: CAISDEPGPELGEQFF.

As for this clonotype: Relative to the germline gene, one junction end is altered; a read error may explain this. The V and J genes are TRBV28 and TRBJ2-3; maybe TRBD1 (6 bases). Germline loops: CDR1 MDHEN, CDR2 SYDVKM. The CDR3 totals 16 residues. CDR3 sequence reads: CASSSEPGASTDTQYF. The CDR3 coding sequence is TGCGCCAGCAGTTCGGAGCCAGGGGCTAGCACAGATACGCAGTATTTT. Drawing the rest from reference TRBV28 and TRBJ2-3, the complete variable domain is DVKVTQSSRYLVKRTGEKVFLECVQDMDHENMFWYRQDPGLGLRLIYFSYDVKMKEKGDIPEGYSVSREKKERFSLILESASTNQTSMYLCASSSEPGASTDTQYFGPGTRLTVL.

This clonotype was counted between two and nine times. The chain is built from TRBV27 and TRBJ2-2; D is possibly TRBD1 (6 bases). The V end was cut by 3 bases, the J end by 0 bases, with 11 bases between. This CDR3 has 16 residues. The germline gives CDR1 MNHEY, CDR2 SMNVEV (reference sequence). CDR3 bases: TGTGCCAGCAGTTTTGAGACAGGCGCGAACACCGGGGAGCTGTTTTTT. This sequence encodes CASSFETGANTGELFF.

The chain has TRBV29-1 and TRBJ2-7, with a weak D call TRBD2 (5 bases). This CDR3 contains 14 residues. Trimming removed 1 base at V and 4 bases at J, with 14 bases between. Germline V gene data show CDR1 as SQVTM and CDR2 as ANQGSEA. CDR3 DNA: TGCAGCGTTGAAGTACCGGGGTTAGTTTACGAGCAGTACTTC. This sequence encodes CSVEVPGLVYEQYF.

This clonotype was seen many times. The V call is TRBV20-1, the J call TRBJ1-5, with D perhaps TRBD1 (6 bases). V was cut by 6 bases and J by 3 bases, with 18 bases left in between. Germline V gene data show CDR1 as DFQATT and CDR2 as SNEGSKA (reference sequence). The CDR3 totals 15 residues. Written as DNA, the CDR3 is TGCAGTGCCCCACAGGACGACAGGTACAATCAGCCCCAGCATTTT. This gives the protein CSAPQDDRYNQPQHF.

Ten or more counts support this clonotype. V and J are TRBV5-6 and TRBJ2-1, with D possibly being TRBD2 (7 bases). This CDR3 contains 15 residues. V shed 4 bases and J shed 5 bases, with 16 bases lying between them. Germline CDR1 SGHDT, CDR2 YYEEEE. The CDR3 loop is CASSVGASGNNEQFF. CDR3 in DNA: TGTGCCAGCAGCGTGGGGGCTAGCGGAAACAATGAGCAGTTCTTC.

This clonotype was picked up many times. This chain connects TRBV20-1 to TRBJ1-5; D is perhaps TRBD1 (6 bases). This CDR3 is built from 16 residues. V lost 0 bases, J lost 9 bases, and 21 bases lay in between. CDR1 and CDR2 from the germline V gene are DFQATT and SNEGSKA (reference sequence). The CDR3 here is CSARDFTAGALAPQHF. In DNA form, the CDR3 reads TGCAGTGCTAGAGATTTTACTGCAGGGGCGCTTGCGCCCCAGCATTTT.